The present T cell receptor beta chain was sequenced within a study of blood T cell repertoires in COVID-19 (dated by TCRdb to 2019 to 2021). In the study overall: The collaborator samples originated in the United States, Italy and Spain and spanned the acute and convalescent phases of COVID-19. The prospective study material was composed of cDNA or gDNA derived from T cells, B-cell-depleted T cells, or PBMCs. Deeply sampled blood TCRbeta repertoires from subjects exposed to, actively infected with, or recovered from COVID-19 were included in the dataset. The repertoires were released in a freely available public database intended as a resource for research on the immune response to SARS-CoV-2. Samples were obtained from the ongoing ImmuneRACE study (first 160 participants) and from about 1,300 subjects provided by 6 global collaborators. The sample metadata nearly always contained a de-identified subject ID, COVID-19 status, age in years and sex. Where available, HLA class I and class II types were obtained from metadata supplied by the sample provider rather than from assay-based typing. The research as a whole found: Clinical and demographic metadata were provided uncurated, with the amount varying by source and participant.

Each collaborating institution followed its own protocols to collect whole blood in K2EDTA tubes. Collaborator samples were shipped for TCRbeta analysis as frozen whole blood, isolated PBMCs, or DNA extracted from either sample type. This clone turned up a few times. Its antigen remains undetermined. It has no much larger one-base neighbor in the sample; base qualities were not kept. TCRbeta CDR3 regions were amplified from genomic DNA using the immunoSEQ Assay, a bias-controlled multiplex PCR. As for the original processing: The number of nucleated cells in each sample was estimated by amplification of reference gene primers within the assay. To quantify the absolute abundance of each unique TCRbeta CDR3 rearrangement, sequence reads were collapsed and filtered. For each sample, productive Simpson clonality was calculated by taking the square root of Simpson's diversity index across productive rearrangements. TCRdb obtained this table from immuneACCESS and retained in-frame rearrangements with V and J assigned. These tables miss some clones; where compared with another copy, unresolved V genes account for less than half of the shortfall, and the remainder is unexplained. V, J and clone size derive from that table, while D and trimming were established from the DNA sequence. This sample gives 80,000 or so clones in total; about nine tenths of them show up just once. Roughly 2% of the sample belongs to the ten largest clones.

The specimen sequenced was peripheral blood. The sequence derives from a woman between 45 and 65 years old in a cohort sampled during active COVID-19.

At the DNA level, the sequence is TGTGCCAGCAGTTACTCCTTAACAGGGGGCGGTTATGGCTACACCTTC. The resulting protein is CASSYSLTGGGYGYTF. Rearrangement joined TRBV6-5 to TRBJ1-2, and TRBD1 matches 9 of the central bases. The CDR3, from cysteine to phenylalanine, totals 16 residues. Only CDR3 DNA remains: 48 bases, in frame from the first base. V ends up 0 bases short and J 5 bases short, with an unmatched junction base count of 7. As encoded in the germline V gene, CDR1 is MNHEY while CDR2 is SVGAGI.